This TCR beta chain was retrieved from a study of T cell repertoires in cytomegalovirus infection. Across the study: Public TCR beta signature analysis indicated the presence of both CMV infection and matching HLA type. Points from the study as a whole: The study found HLA-C-restricted CMV-specific TCR beta clonotypes dominating the ex vivo response. Carriers of CMV plus the relevant HLA were identified by cumulative public TCR beta family frequency.

TCRdb reprocessed the reads with MiXCR, giving one entry per CDR3 protein. The sample has 500,000 to 600,000 distinct CDR3 sequences, approximately 17% seen once. This clonotype occurred a few times. Its antigen is as yet unknown. Germline CDR1 MGHRA, CDR2 YSYEKL. The germline V and J ends were trimmed by 3 bases and 0 bases, with 11 bases remaining between them. CDR3 length: 15 amino acids. The receptor comes from a human donor in good health (CMV status not recorded). Some clones in this sample may be carry-over from other donors' samples. The gene calls are TRBV4-1 and TRBJ1-1; no reliable D call. Sequenced: CD8+ T cells from PBMCs. The CDR3: CASSHLGGMNTEAFF. CDR3 DNA sequence: TGCGCCAGCAGCCACCTCGGAGGGATGAACACTGAAGCTTTCTTT.